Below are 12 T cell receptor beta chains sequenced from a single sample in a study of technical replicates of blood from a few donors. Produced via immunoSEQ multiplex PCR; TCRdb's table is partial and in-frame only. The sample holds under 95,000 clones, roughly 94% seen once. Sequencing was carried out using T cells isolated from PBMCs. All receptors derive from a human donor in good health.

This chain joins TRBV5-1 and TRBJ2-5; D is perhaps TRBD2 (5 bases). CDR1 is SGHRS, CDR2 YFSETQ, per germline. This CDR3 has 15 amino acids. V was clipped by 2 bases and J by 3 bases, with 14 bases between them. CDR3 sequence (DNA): TGCGCCAGCAGCTTCGGTAGCGCCTACAAAGAGACCCAGTACTTC. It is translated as CASSFGSAYKETQYF.

CDR3 loop: CAISESRALNQPQHF. The CDR3 region has the DNA TGTGCCATCAGTGAGTCTCGAGCCCTTAATCAGCCCCAGCATTTT. This chain connects TRBV10-3 to TRBJ1-5, with D unresolved. V was shortened by 0 bases and J by 4 bases, with 10 bases between the two germline ends. The CDR3 contains 15 residues. CDR1 ENHRY and CDR2 SYGVKD come from the germline V gene.

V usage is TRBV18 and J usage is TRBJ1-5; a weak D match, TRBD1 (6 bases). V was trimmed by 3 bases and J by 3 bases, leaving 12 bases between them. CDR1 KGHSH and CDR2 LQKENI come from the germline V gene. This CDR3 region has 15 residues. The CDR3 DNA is TGTGCCAGCTCACCCAAAGACAGGATCAATCAGCCCCAGCATTTT. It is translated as CASSPKDRINQPQHF.

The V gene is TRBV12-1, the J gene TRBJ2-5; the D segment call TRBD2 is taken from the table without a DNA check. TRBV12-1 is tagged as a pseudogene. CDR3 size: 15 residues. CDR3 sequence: CASSPWRVNQETQYF. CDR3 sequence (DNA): TGTGCCAGCAGCCCATGGCGGGTAAACCAAGAGACCCAGTACTTC.

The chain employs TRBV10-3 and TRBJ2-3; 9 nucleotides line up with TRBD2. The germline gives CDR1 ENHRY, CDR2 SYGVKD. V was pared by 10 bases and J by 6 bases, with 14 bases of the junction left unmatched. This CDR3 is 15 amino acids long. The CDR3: CATETLAGGVDTQYF. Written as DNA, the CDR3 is TGTGCCACCGAGACATTGGCGGGGGGGGTGGATACGCAGTATTTT.

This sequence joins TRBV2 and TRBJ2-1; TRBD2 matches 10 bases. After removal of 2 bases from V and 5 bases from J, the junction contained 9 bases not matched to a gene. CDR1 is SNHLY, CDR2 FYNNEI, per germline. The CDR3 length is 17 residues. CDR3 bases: TGTGCCAGCAGTGAAACGCTATGGACTAGCGGTAACAATGAGCAGTTCTTC. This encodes CASSETLWTSGNNEQFF.

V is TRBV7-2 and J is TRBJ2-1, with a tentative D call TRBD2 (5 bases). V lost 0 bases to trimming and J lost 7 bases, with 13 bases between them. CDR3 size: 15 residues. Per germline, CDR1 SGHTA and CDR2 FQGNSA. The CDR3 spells CASSLAGDFINEQFF. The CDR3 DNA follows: TGTGCCAGCAGCTTAGCCGGGGATTTTATTAATGAGCAGTTCTTC.

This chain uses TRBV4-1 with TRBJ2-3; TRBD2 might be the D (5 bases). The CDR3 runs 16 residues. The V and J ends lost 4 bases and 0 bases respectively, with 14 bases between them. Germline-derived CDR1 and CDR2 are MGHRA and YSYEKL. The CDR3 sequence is CASSLLGLLSTDTQYF. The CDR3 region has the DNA TGCGCCAGCAGCCTACTAGGCCTCCTTAGCACAGATACGCAGTATTTT.

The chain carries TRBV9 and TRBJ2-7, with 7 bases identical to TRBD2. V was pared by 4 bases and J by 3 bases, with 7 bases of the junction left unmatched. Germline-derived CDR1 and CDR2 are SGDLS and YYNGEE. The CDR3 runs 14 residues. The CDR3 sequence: CASSPSGAIYEQYF. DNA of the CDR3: TGTGCCAGCAGCCCCAGCGGGGCGATCTACGAGCAGTACTTC.

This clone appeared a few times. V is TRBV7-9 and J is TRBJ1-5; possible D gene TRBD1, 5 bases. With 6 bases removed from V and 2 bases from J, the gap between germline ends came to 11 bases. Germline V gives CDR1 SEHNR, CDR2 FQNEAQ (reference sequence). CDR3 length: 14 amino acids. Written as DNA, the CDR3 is TGTGCCAGCAGGCAGGGCCGGGGCAATCAGCCCCAGCATTTT. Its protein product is CASRQGRGNQPQHF.

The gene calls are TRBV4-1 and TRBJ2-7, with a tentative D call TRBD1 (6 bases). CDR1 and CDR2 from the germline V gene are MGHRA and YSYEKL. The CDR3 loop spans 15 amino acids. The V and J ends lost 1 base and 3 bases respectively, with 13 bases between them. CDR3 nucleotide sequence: TGCGCCAGCAGCCAAGTAGGCAGGGGAGACTACGAGCAGTACTTC. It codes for CASSQVGRGDYEQYF.

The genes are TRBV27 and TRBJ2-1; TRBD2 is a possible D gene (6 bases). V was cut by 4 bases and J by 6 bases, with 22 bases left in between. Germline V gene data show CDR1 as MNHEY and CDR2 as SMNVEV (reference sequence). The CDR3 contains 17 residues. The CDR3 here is CASSWGLAGPVGNEQFF. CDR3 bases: TGTGCCAGCAGTTGGGGGTTGGCGGGACCGGTCGGCAATGAGCAGTTCTTC.